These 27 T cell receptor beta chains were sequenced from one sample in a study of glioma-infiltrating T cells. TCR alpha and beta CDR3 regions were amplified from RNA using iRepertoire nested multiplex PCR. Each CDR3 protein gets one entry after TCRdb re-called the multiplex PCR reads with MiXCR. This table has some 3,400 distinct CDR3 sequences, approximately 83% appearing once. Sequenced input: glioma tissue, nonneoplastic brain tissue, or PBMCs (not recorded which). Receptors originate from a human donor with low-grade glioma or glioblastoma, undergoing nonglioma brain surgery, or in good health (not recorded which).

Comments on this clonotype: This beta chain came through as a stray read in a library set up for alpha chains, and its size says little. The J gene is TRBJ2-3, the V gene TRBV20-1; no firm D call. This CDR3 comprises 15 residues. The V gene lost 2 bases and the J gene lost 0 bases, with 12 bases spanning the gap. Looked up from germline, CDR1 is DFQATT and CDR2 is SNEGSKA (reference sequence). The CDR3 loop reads CSARPPGGSTDTQYF. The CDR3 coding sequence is TGCAGTGCTAGACCGCCGGGCGGTAGCACAGATACGCAGTATTTT.

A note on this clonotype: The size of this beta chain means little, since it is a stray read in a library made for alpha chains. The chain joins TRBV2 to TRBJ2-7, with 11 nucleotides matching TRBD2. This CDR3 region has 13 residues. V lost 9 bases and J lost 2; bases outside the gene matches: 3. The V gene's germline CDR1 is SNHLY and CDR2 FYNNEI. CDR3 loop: CAREGLAAYEQYF. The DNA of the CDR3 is TGTGCCAGAGAGGGACTAGCGGCCTACGAGCAGTACTTC.

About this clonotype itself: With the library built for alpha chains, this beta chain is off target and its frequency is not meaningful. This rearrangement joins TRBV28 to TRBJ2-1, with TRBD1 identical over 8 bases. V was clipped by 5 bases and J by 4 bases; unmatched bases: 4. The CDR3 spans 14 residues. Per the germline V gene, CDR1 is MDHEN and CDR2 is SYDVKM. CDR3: CASSPGTGYNEQFF. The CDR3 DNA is TGTGCCAGCAGTCCCGGGACAGGATACAATGAGCAGTTCTTC.

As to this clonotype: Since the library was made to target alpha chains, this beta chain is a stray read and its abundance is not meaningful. The CDR3 nucleotides read TGCGCCAGCAGCCAAGAGGACAGGGGGGGCACTGAAGCTTTCTTT. Translated, it gives CASSQEDRGGTEAFF. The rearrangement links TRBV4-3 to TRBJ1-1; 10 nucleotides align to TRBD1. In germline, CDR1 is LGHNA, CDR2 YSLEER. This CDR3 comprises 15 residues. Trimming cost V 0 bases and J 4 bases; bases outside gene matches: 2.

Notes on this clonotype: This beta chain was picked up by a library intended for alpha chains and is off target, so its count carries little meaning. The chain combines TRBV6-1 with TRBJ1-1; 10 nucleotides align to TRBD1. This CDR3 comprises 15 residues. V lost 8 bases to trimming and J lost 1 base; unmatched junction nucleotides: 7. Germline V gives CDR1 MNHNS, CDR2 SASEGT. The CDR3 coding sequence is TGTGCCAGCGGTGTAGGGACAGGGGCGAACACTGAAGCTTTCTTT. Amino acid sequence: CASGVGTGANTEAFF.

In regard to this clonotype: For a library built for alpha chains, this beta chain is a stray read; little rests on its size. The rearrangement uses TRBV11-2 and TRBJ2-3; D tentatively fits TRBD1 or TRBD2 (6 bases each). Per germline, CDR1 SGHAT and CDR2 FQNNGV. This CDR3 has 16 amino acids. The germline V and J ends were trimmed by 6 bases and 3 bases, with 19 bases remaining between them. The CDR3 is CASSRRLGGSTDTQYF. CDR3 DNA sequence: TGTGCCAGCAGTAGACGCTTAGGGGGGTCTACAGATACGCAGTATTTT.

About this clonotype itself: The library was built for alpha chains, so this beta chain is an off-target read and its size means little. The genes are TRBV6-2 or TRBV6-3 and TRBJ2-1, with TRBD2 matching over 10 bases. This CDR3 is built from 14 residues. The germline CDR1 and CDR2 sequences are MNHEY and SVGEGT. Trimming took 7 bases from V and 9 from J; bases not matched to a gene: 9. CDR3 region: CASKLSGGSLEQFF. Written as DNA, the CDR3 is TGTGCCAGCAAACTTAGCGGGGGGTCTCTTGAGCAGTTCTTC.

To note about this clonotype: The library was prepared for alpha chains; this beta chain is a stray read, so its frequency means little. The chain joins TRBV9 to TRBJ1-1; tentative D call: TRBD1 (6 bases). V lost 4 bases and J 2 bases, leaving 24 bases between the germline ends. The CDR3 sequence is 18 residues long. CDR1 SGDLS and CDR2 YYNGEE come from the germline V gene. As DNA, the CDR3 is TGTGCCAGCAGCCTTAGCCTGGGGGGGGGCCAAGGAAACACTGAAGCTTTCTTT. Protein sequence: CASSLSLGGGQGNTEAFF.

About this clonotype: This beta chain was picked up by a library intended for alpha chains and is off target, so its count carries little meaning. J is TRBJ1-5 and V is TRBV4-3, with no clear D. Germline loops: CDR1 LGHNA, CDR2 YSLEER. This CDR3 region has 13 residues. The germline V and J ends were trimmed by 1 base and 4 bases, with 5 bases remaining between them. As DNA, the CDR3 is TGCGCCAGCAGCCAAGGGAGGAATCAGCCCCAGCATTTT. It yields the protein CASSQGRNQPQHF.

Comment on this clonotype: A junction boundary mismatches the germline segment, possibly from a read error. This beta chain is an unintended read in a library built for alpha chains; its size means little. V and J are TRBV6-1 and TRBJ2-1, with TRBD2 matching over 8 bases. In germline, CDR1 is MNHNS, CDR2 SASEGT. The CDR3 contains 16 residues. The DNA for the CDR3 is TGTGCCACCAGTGATAGACCGGGACTAGCCTACAATGAGCAGTTCTTC. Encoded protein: CATSDRPGLAYNEQFF.

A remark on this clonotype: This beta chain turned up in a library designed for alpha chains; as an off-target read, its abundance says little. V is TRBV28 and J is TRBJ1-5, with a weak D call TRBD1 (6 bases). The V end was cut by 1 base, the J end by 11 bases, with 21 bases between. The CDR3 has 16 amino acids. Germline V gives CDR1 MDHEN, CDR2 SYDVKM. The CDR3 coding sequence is TGTGCCAGCAGTTTATTCGGAACAGGGTTAGGATTGACCCAGCATTTT. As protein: CASSLFGTGLGLTQHF.

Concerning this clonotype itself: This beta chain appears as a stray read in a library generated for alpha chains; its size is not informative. DNA of the CDR3: TGTGCCATCGGGGGCGGGAACACCGGGGAGCTGTTTTTT. This gives the protein CAIGGGNTGELFF. This chain uses TRBV6-2 or TRBV6-3 with TRBJ2-2; D might be TRBD1 or TRBD2, each matching 6 bases. From germline, CDR1 is MNHEY and CDR2 SVGEGT. Deletions cut 10 bases from V and 1 base from J, with 10 bases between. This CDR3 is built from 13 residues.

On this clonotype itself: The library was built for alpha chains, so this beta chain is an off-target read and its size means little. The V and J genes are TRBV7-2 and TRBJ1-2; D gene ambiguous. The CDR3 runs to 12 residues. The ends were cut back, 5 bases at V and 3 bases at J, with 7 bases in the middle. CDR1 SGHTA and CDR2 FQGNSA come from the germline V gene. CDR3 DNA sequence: TGTGCCAGCAGCCGGACCGACTATGGCTACACCTTC. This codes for CASSRTDYGYTF.

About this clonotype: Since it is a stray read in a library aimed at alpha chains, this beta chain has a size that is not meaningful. In DNA, the CDR3 is TGTGCCACACAGGGGAGGCGCTACGAGCAGTACTTC. Its protein product is CATQGRRYEQYF. This rearrangement joins TRBV28 to TRBJ2-7; TRBD1 might be the D (7 bases). From germline, CDR1 is MDHEN and CDR2 SYDVKM. The CDR3 loop spans 12 amino acids. The V end lost 10 bases, the J end lost 3 bases, and 13 bases lay between the germline ends. The full variable domain, with the rest looked up from reference TRBV28 and TRBJ2-7, is DVKVTQSSRYLVKRTGEKVFLECVQDMDHENMFWYRQDPGLGLRLIYFSYDVKMKEKGDIPEGYSVSREKKERFSLILESASTNQTSMYLCATQGRRYEQYFGPGTRLTVT.

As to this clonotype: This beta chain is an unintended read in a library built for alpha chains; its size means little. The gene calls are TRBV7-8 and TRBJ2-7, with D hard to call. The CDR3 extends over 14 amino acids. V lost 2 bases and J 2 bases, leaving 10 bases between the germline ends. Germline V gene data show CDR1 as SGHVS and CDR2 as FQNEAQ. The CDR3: CASSLQVTAYEQYF. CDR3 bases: TGTGCCAGCAGCTTACAAGTCACCGCCTACGAGCAGTACTTC. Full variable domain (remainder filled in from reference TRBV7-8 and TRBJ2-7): GAGVSQSPRYKVAKRGQDVALRCDPISGHVSLFWYQQALGQGPEFLTYFQNEAQLDKSGLPSDRFFAERPEGSVSTLKIQRTQQEDSAVYLCASSLQVTAYEQYFGPGTRLTVT.

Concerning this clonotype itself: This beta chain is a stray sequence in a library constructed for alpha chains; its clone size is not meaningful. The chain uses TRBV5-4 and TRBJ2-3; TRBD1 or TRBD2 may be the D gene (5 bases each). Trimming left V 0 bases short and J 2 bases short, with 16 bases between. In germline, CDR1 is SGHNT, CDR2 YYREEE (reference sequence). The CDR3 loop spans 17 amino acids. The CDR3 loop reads CASSLGLAGTHTDTQYF. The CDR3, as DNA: TGTGCCAGCAGCTTGGGATTAGCAGGGACCCACACAGATACGCAGTATTTT.

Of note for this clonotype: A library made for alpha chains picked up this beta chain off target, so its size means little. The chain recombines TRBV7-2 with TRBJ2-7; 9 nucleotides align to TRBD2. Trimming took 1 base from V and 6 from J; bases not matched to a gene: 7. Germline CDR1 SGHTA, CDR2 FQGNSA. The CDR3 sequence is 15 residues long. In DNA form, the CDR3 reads TGTGCCAGCAGCTTAGTGGGCGGGAGGGGTGGCGAGCAGTACTTC. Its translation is CASSLVGGRGGEQYF.

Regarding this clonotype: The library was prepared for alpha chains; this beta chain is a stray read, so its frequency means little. CDR3 region: CATRREYGYNEQFF. CDR3 DNA: TGTGCCACCAGGCGGGAGTATGGCTACAATGAGCAGTTCTTC. The chain links TRBV27 to TRBJ2-5, with 7 nucleotides matching TRBD2. The J call is doubtful: the DNA matches TRBJ2-1 better. Per germline, CDR1 MNHEY and CDR2 SMNVEV (reference sequence). The CDR3 extends over 14 amino acids.

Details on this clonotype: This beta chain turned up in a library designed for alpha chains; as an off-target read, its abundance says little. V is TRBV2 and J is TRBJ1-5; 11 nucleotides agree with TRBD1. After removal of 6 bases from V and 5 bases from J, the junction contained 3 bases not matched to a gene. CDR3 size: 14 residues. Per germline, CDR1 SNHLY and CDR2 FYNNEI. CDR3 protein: CASRGQGEDQPQHF. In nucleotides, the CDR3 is TGTGCCAGCAGGGGACAGGGGGAGGATCAGCCCCAGCATTTT.

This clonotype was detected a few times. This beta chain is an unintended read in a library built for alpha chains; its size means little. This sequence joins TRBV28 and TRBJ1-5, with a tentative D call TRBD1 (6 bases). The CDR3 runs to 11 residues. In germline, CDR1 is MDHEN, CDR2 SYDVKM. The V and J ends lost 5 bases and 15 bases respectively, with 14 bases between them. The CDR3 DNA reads TGTGCCAGCAGTCACGGACAGTTCCTGCATTTT. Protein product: CASSHGQFLHF.

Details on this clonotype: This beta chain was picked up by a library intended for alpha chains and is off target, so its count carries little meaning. The CDR3 bases are TGTGCCAGCAGCTTAGATGGTGAGCAGTTCTTC. This codes for CASSLDGEQFF. This rearrangement joins TRBV7-2 to TRBJ2-1; D gene uncertain. From germline, CDR1 is SGHTA and CDR2 FQGNSA. The germline V and J ends were trimmed by 1 base and 9 bases, with 4 bases remaining between them. The CDR3 length is 11 residues.

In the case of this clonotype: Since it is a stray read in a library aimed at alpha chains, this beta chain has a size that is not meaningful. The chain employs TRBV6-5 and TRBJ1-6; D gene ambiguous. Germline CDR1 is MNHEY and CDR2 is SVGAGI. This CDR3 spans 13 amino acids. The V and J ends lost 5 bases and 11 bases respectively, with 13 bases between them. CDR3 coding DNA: TGTGCCAGCAGTGAAAAGGAAGTTACACCCCTCCACTTT. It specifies CASSEKEVTPLHF.

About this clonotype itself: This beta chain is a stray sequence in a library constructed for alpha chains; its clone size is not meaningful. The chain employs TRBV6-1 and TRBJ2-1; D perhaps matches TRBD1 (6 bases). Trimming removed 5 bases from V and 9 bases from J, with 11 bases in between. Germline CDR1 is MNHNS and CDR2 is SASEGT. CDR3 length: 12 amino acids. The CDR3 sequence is CASSNTGLEQFF. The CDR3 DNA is TGTGCCAGCAGTAACACAGGGCTTGAGCAGTTCTTC.

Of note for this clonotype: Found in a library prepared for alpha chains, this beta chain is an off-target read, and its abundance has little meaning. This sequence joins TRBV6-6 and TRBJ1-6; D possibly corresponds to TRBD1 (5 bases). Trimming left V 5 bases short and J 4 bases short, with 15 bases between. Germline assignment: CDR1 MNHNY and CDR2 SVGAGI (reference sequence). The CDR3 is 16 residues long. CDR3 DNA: TGTGCCAGCAGTGTTTCTTGGGACCCTTATAATTCACCCCTCCACTTT. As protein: CASSVSWDPYNSPLHF.

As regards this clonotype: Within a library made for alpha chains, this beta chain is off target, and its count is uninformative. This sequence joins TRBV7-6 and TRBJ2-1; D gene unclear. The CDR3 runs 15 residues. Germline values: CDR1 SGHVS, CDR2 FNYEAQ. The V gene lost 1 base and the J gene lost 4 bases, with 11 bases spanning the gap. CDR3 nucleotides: TGTGCCAGCAGCTTAGACTCAGGCCTTTACAATGAGCAGTTCTTC. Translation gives CASSLDSGLYNEQFF.

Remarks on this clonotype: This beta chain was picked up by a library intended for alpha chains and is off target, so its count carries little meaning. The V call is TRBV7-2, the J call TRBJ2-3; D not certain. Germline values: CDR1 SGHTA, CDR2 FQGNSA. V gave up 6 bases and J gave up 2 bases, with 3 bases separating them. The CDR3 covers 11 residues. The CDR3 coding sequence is TGTGCCAGCAGAGTCACAGATACGCAGTATTTT. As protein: CASRVTDTQYF. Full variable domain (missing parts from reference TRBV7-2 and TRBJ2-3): GAGVSQSPSNKVTEKGKDVELRCDPISGHTALYWYRQSLGQGLEFLIYFQGNSAPDKSGLPSDRFSAERTGGSVSTLTIQRTQQEDSAVYLCASRVTDTQYFGPGTRLTVL.

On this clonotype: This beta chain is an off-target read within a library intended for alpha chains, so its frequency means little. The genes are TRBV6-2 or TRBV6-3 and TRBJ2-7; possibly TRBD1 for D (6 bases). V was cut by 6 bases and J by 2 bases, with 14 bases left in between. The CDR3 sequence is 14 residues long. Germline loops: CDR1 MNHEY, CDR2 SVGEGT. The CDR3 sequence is CASRPWDTTYEQYF. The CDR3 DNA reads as TGTGCCAGCAGGCCGTGGGACACCACCTACGAGCAGTACTTC.